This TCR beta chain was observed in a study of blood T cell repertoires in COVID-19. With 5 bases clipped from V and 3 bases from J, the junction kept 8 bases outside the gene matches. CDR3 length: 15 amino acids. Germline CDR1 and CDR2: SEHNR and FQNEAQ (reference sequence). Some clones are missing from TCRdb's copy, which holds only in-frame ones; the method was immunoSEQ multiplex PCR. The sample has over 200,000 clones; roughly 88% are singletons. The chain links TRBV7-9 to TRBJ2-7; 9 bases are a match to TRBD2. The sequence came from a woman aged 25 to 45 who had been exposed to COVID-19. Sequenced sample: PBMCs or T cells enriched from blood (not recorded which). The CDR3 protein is CASSPKREVNYEQYF. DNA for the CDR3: TGTGCCAGCAGCCCCAAGCGGGAGGTAAACTACGAGCAGTACTTC.